These T cell receptor beta chains were read from a single sample in a study of T cells after yellow fever vaccination. A single record per CDR3 protein comes from TCRdb applying MiXCR to the 5' RACE reads. The sample carries roughly 150,000 distinct CDR3 sequences, around 7.2% recorded once. The input for sequencing was CD4+ T cells sorted from PBMCs, taken less than 6 days after the first yellow fever vaccination. These TCRs come from a man aged 18 to 30 who received the YFV17D yellow fever vaccine. Each CDR3 is given without its conserved first and last residue. Only part of the rows carry a size: once, few, many, or a class if the clone is expanded.

clone_size: few
cdr3_length: 12
v_call: TRBV7-2
j_call: TRBJ1-5
cdr3_aa: ASNTGGPDQPQH

clone_size: -
cdr3_length: 15
v_call: TRBV20-1
j_call: TRBJ2-6
cdr3_aa: SARLALGGLGANVLT

clone_size: many
cdr3_length: 13
v_call: TRBV4-1
j_call: TRBJ1-1
cdr3_aa: ASSLRTGGLSEAF

clone_size: many
cdr3_length: 13
v_call: TRBV2
j_call: TRBJ2-2
cdr3_aa: ASSEALRGSGELF

clone_size: -
cdr3_length: 11
v_call: TRBV19
j_call: TRBJ1-2
cdr3_aa: ASSKVQGYGYT

clone_size: -
cdr3_length: 12
v_call: TRBV28
j_call: TRBJ1-2
cdr3_aa: ASVSGQRLYGYT

clone_size: many
cdr3_length: 12
v_call: TRBV5-1
j_call: TRBJ2-1
cdr3_aa: ASTSGTAGNEQF

clone_size: many
cdr3_length: 12
v_call: TRBV5-1
j_call: TRBJ1-1
cdr3_aa: ASRSLQGRTEAF

clone_size: many
cdr3_length: 13
v_call: TRBV4-3
j_call: TRBJ1-4
cdr3_aa: ASSQTSVGDEKLF

clone_size: many
cdr3_length: 14
v_call: TRBV5-1
j_call: TRBJ2-7
cdr3_aa: ASSGGPAQDLYEQY

clone_size: -
cdr3_length: 11
v_call: TRBV7-3
j_call: TRBJ2-1
cdr3_aa: ASSLKQGSQQF

clone_size: many
cdr3_length: 11
v_call: TRBV12-3/TRBV12-4
j_call: TRBJ1-1
cdr3_aa: ASSFRVGTEAF

clone_size: many
cdr3_length: 10
v_call: TRBV15
j_call: TRBJ2-1
cdr3_aa: ATSRDSDEQF

clone_size: many
cdr3_length: 15
v_call: TRBV5-1
j_call: TRBJ1-2
cdr3_aa: ASSQPGQDPKNYGYT

clone_size: -
cdr3_length: 13
v_call: TRBV9
j_call: TRBJ2-3
cdr3_aa: ASSVVSSSADTQY